The entry below describes one T cell receptor (beta chain). The CDR3 consists of 14 residues. V lost 0 bases and J 4 bases, leaving 12 bases between the germline ends. Germline-derived CDR1 and CDR2 are DFQATT and SNEGSKA (reference sequence). These data originate in a study of identical twins. TCRdb analysed the 5' RACE reads with MiXCR anew, one entry per CDR3 protein. The sample lists hundreds of thousands of distinct CDR3 sequences, about 18% seen once, with roughly 13% in the top ten. These same records also appear under a second study, on T cells expressing NK-cell markers.

The sample consisted of PBMCs. The TCR was taken from a woman between 18 and 29 years old in good health. This chain connects TRBV20-1 to TRBJ1-1; tentatively, D is TRBD1 (6 bases). CDR3 DNA: TGCAGTGCTAGAGAGACAGGAACCTTCACTGAAGCTTTCTTT. This sequence encodes CSARETGTFTEAFF.